This T cell receptor (beta chain) is drawn from a study of tumour-infiltrating T cells in Burkitt lymphoma. Study in general: Survival, overall and progression-free, tracked with productive clonality.

The germline CDR1 and CDR2 sequences are SQVTM and ANQGSEA. This CDR3 is built from 15 residues. V gave up 0 bases and J gave up 6 bases; unmatched junction bases: 6. Generated by immunoSEQ multiplex PCR, the TCRdb table keeps only in-frame clones and is missing some. The sample lists about 4,500 clones; 24% were seen once. The chain is built from TRBV29-1 and TRBJ2-7; 12 bases line up with TRBD1. Material: tumor tissue. This clonotype originated in a human donor with diffuse large B-cell lymphoma. CDR3 sequence reads: CSVEELGDRGPEQYF. CDR3 bases: TGCAGCGTTGAAGAGCTCGGGGACAGGGGGCCCGAGCAGTACTTC.